This TCR beta chain emerged from a study of blood T cell repertoires in COVID-19. Profiling relied on immunoSEQ multiplex PCR, and the TCRdb table lists in-frame clones only, not all of them. Among a few hundred thousand clones listed, more than 75% were seen once. The sequencing sample was made of PBMCs or T cells enriched from blood (not recorded which). This sequence originates from a woman between 18 and 29 years old who had recovered from COVID-19.

The CDR3, as DNA: TGTGCCAGCAGCTTAATGGAGGACAGGGGAGACTATGGCTACACCTTC. This gives the protein CASSLMEDRGDYGYTF. V gene TRBV11-2 combines with J gene TRBJ1-2; 9 bases fit TRBD1. CDR3 length: 16 amino acids. Germline assignment: CDR1 SGHAT and CDR2 FQNNGV. J was trimmed by 3 bases and V by 2 bases; bases with no gene match: 7.